This T cell receptor (beta chain) was captured by sequencing in a study of T cells after yellow fever vaccination (dated by TCRdb to about 2019). In the study overall: Libraries from fractions with low cell numbers were prepared with the SMART-Seq v4 Ultra Low Input RNA kit. Bulk PBMC replicates and cell subsets were isolated from blood drawn at multiple timepoints before and after both primary and secondary immunization. Bulk TCR alpha and beta repertoires were sequenced longitudinally to track T-cell clones before and after primary and booster YFV17D yellow fever vaccination. The cohort comprised two healthy male donors, one aged 18 to 30 and one aged 30 to 40 years. Broader findings and caveats from the paper: Because only a couple of donors were included in the study, the extent to which the findings can be generalized is limited. Computational filtering was required because FACS-sorted repertoires could contain abundant contaminating clonotypes from the bulk population. Compared with the primary T-cell response, the secondary T-cell response was faster but weaker, reaching its peak on day 5 rather than on day 15. A small fraction of clonotypes appeared in both the CD4 and CD8 compartments, likely as a result of convergent recombination. After the booster, most of the clones that had expanded following primary vaccination were detected again (approximately 95% of CD4 and more than 85% of CD8), which suggests that memory was broadly maintained.

This specimen's treatment or condition label, per the study, means: live attenuated yellow fever vaccine strain. At every blood-draw timepoint, two biological replicates of bulk PBMCs were collected. PBMCs were isolated from peripheral blood using a standard Ficoll-Paque protocol. TriZol was used to extract RNA from bulk PBMCs, from CD4 and CD8 fractions, and from dextramer-positive and dextramer-negative fractions. In the case of this clonotype: It has no known antigen specificity. No much larger clone exists at a distance of one base, and base qualities are not known.

The CDR3 measures 13 amino acids from cysteine to phenylalanine. Solely the CDR3 DNA is kept, with 39 bases framed from the first base. The germline V gene provides CDR1 MDHEN and CDR2 SYDVKM. V is cut back by 6 bases and J by 3 bases, with 2 bases in the junction unmatched. TCR cDNA was synthesized by 5'RACE template switching, which introduced a universal primer site and unique molecular identifiers. cDNA synthesis was primed from both the TCR alpha and TCR beta constant segments. Two PCR steps were used to amplify libraries, with sample barcodes and sequencing adapters being added in the second step. Libraries were sequenced on Illumina HiSeq 2500 (2x100 bp) or NovaSeq (2x150 bp). Turning to the authors' computational methods: Reads were demultiplexed and collapsed into UMI consensus sequences with MIGEC, and V(D)J alignment was performed with MiXCR. Using edgeR on replicate PBMC samples, clonotypes were called vaccine-responding if FDR was below 0.01 and the log2 fold change was above 5 up to day 15. Each bulk clonotype was labeled CD4 or CD8 based on which sequenced repertoire, CD4 or CD8, contained the clonotype at higher abundance. TCRdb ran its own pipeline on the public reads, namely fastp trimming at Q25 and MiXCR clone calling, and kept in-frame beta chains. Each entry merges the rows of one CDR3 protein and shows their most common DNA and genes. The V and J calls and clone size come from TCRdb's table, not from the authors' own analysis. This sample lists hundreds of thousands of distinct CDR3 sequences; over 9% were detected once. The ten top clones hold just under 15% of the sample.

Sequences were derived from PBMCs, sampled on the day of the yellow fever booster vaccination. The V and J genes are TRBV28 and TRBJ2-7, with 10 bases in between that match TRBD2. The TCR was taken from a man aged 25 to 40 who received the YFV17D yellow fever vaccine. The CDR3 sequence is CASRLAGNYEQYF. The base sequence is TGTGCCAGCAGACTAGCGGGGAACTACGAGCAGTACTTC.